The 19 T cell receptor beta chains presented below share a single source sample, sequenced in a study of T cells in Graves' hyperthyroidism and ophthalmopathy. TCR beta CDR3 regions were amplified from RNA. First-round RT-PCR targeting the TCR CDR3 was performed with the HTBI primer set. TCRdb itself ran the multiplex PCR reads through MiXCR, one entry per CDR3 protein. The sample has some 570,000 distinct CDR3 sequences, about 14% seen once; the top ten hold 6.5% to 9%. The material sequenced was blood. All receptors derive from a woman aged 18-30 years with Graves' ophthalmopathy.

Only a few counts were recorded for this clonotype. The V call is TRBV3-1, the J call TRBJ2-3; the D gene is possibly TRBD2 (5 bases). In germline, CDR1 is LGHDT, CDR2 YNNKEL (reference sequence). V lost 4 bases to trimming and J lost 7 bases, with 12 bases between them. CDR3 size: 13 residues. CDR3 sequence (DNA): TGTGCCAGCAGCCCCGTAGAGGGTAATACGCAGTATTTT. This encodes CASSPVEGNTQYF.

V gene TRBV7-6 combines with J gene TRBJ1-6; D is unresolved. CDR1 and CDR2 (germline): SGHVS, FNYEAQ. This CDR3 spans 14 amino acids. The ends were cut back, 1 base at V and 9 bases at J, with 10 bases in the middle. CDR3 sequence reads: CASSLGGRSSPLHF. Written as DNA, the CDR3 is TGTGCCAGCAGCTTAGGCGGGAGAAGTTCACCCCTCCACTTT.

This clonotype came up a few times. A much larger clone differs from this one at a single base, so this may be a read error. V usage is TRBV19 and J usage is TRBJ2-1, with 7 positions matching TRBD2. The CDR3 extends over 13 amino acids. Germline CDR1 LNHDA, CDR2 SQIVND (reference sequence). The CDR3 region is CASSAGAYSEQFF. The CDR3 DNA is TGTGCCAGTAGCGCGGGAGCGTACAGTGAGCAGTTCTTC.

This clonotype was seen once. V gene TRBV7-8 combines with J gene TRBJ1-4; D unclear. The CDR3 sequence is 16 residues long. Trimming removed 2 bases from V and 4 bases from J, with 14 bases in between. Germline CDR1 is SGHVS and CDR2 is FQNEAQ. The CDR3: CASSLRRWTFNEKLFF. DNA for the CDR3: TGTGCCAGCAGCTTACGACGGTGGACCTTTAATGAAAAACTGTTTTTT. The complete variable domain, with remaining parts taken from reference TRBV7-8 and TRBJ1-4, reads GAGVSQSPRYKVAKRGQDVALRCDPISGHVSLFWYQQALGQGPEFLTYFQNEAQLDKSGLPSDRFFAERPEGSVSTLKIQRTQQEDSAVYLCASSLRRWTFNEKLFFGSGTQLSVL.

Many counts were recorded for this clonotype. The chain uses TRBV2 and TRBJ2-7, with 11 bases that match TRBD2. CDR1 SNHLY and CDR2 FYNNEI come from the germline V gene. This CDR3 has 14 residues. The V gene end was trimmed by 6 bases and the J gene end by 7 bases; junction bases not matched to a gene: 8. The CDR3 reads CASRPSGGPEEQYF. The CDR3 nucleotides read TGTGCCAGCAGACCTAGCGGGGGGCCGGAAGAGCAGTACTTC. The full variable domain, in which reference TRBV2 and TRBJ2-7 provide the parts outside the CDR3, is EPEVTQTPSHQVTQMGQEVILRCVPISNHLYFYWYRQILGQKVEFLVSFYNNEISEKSEIFDDQFSVERPDGSNFTLKIRSTKLEDSAMYFCASRPSGGPEEQYFGPGTRLTVT.

This clonotype was detected many times. The rearrangement joins TRBV5-6 to TRBJ1-4; D call uncertain. The CDR3 length is 13 residues. Deletions cut 0 bases from V and 6 bases from J, with 6 bases between. Germline loops: CDR1 SGHDT, CDR2 YYEEEE. The CDR3 region has the DNA TGTGCCAGCAGCTTGGAACAAGATGAAAAACTGTTTTTT. Its translation is CASSLEQDEKLFF.

This clonotype was recorded at least ten times. The V gene is TRBV12-3 or TRBV12-4, the J gene TRBJ1-5; TRBD1 matches at 11 bases. V lost 4 bases, J lost 5 bases, and 7 bases stayed unmatched. CDR3 length: 16 residues. The CDR3 is CASSWRTGGTDQPQHF. In DNA, the CDR3 is TGTGCCAGCAGTTGGAGGACAGGGGGCACGGATCAGCCCCAGCATTTT.

Only a few counts were recorded for this clonotype. The rearrangement links TRBV4-1 to TRBJ1-2; 7 bases are a match to TRBD1. CDR3 length equals 15 residues. Germline CDR1 and CDR2: MGHRA and YSYEKL. The V segment lost 1 base and the J segment 5 bases; nucleotides outside the gene matches: 7. CDR3 sequence reads: CASSQGEEGAYGYTF. CDR3 bases: TGCGCCAGCAGCCAAGGTGAAGAGGGGGCTTATGGCTACACCTTC.

This clonotype has a count of ten or more. This chain joins TRBV6-5 and TRBJ2-1; 13 bases are a match to TRBD2. This CDR3 is built from 17 residues. Trimming cost V 2 bases and J 7 bases; bases outside gene matches: 8. Looked up from germline, CDR1 is MNHEY and CDR2 is SVGAGI. CDR3 nucleotides: TGTGCCAGCAGTTACCCTCTCGGGACTAGCGGGATGAATGAGCAGTTCTTC. It translates to CASSYPLGTSGMNEQFF.

In its sample, this clonotype was seen many times. The J gene is TRBJ2-2, the V gene TRBV6-5, with TRBD2 identical over 10 bases. Germline V gene sequence: CDR1 MNHEY, CDR2 SVGAGI. V dropped 0 bases and J dropped 4; count of bases not matched to a gene: 17. CDR3 length: 21 amino acids. The chain's CDR3 is CASSYSRGRSAGGPVTGELFF. CDR3 nucleotide sequence: TGTGCCAGCAGTTACTCGCGCGGCCGATCAGCGGGAGGGCCCGTCACCGGGGAGCTGTTTTTT.

This clonotype was counted ten times or more. The gene calls are TRBV7-3 and TRBJ2-5; D might be TRBD1 or TRBD2, each matching 5 bases. The CDR3 loop spans 15 amino acids. V was shortened by 0 bases and J by 0 bases, with 8 bases between the two germline ends. From germline, CDR1 is SGHTA and CDR2 FQGTGA. Here the CDR3 reads CASSLTGDDQETQYF. Written as DNA, the CDR3 is TGTGCCAGCAGCTTAACGGGGGACGACCAAGAGACCCAGTACTTC.

The chain has TRBV5-6 and TRBJ2-7, with D unresolved. This CDR3 is built from 13 residues. Per the germline V gene, CDR1 is SGHDT and CDR2 is YYEEEE. V was trimmed by 1 base and J by 6 bases, leaving 11 bases between them. CDR3 protein: CASSLYAFGEQYF. DNA for the CDR3: TGTGCCAGCAGCTTGTATGCATTTGGCGAGCAGTACTTC.

This clonotype was seen repeatedly, ten times or more. This sequence joins TRBV27 and TRBJ2-1; D remains ambiguous. This CDR3 has 13 residues. Germline lookup yields CDR1 MNHEY and CDR2 SMNVEV (reference sequence). Trimming pared 7 bases from V and 2 bases from J, leaving 9 bases between. The CDR3 nucleotides are TGTGCCAGCACGGCCCCTCCCTACAATGAGCAGTTCTTC. This gives the protein CASTAPPYNEQFF.

Ten or more counts support this clonotype. The J gene is TRBJ2-5, the V gene TRBV12-3 or TRBV12-4; a possible D gene is TRBD1 (6 bases). CDR3 length: 14 residues. V was clipped by 2 bases and J by 2 bases, with 9 bases between them. The CDR3 sequence: CASSLMQGQETQYF. CDR3 nucleotide sequence: TGTGCCAGCAGTTTAATGCAGGGGCAAGAGACCCAGTACTTC.

The V and J genes are TRBV7-9 and TRBJ2-1, with 10 bases fitting TRBD2. Per germline, CDR1 SEHNR and CDR2 FQNEAQ (reference sequence). The CDR3 is 18 amino acids. Germline trimming cut 1 base from V and 7 bases from J; bases unmatched to any gene: 13. The CDR3 coding sequence is TGTGCCAGCAGCTTAGGGGTTTTGGGAGCGGGAGGGATGAATGAGCAGTTCTTC. Translating gives CASSLGVLGAGGMNEQFF.

This clonotype was detected ten times or more. V and J are TRBV28 and TRBJ1-1; D not resolved. CDR1 and CDR2 (germline): MDHEN, SYDVKM. The CDR3 is 13 amino acids. V was clipped by 3 bases and J by 3 bases, with 8 bases between them. The CDR3 spells CASSLAQDTEAFF. Written as DNA, the CDR3 is TGTGCCAGCAGTTTGGCGCAGGACACTGAAGCTTTCTTT.

The chain carries TRBV6-2 or TRBV6-3 and TRBJ2-5, with 10 bases identical to TRBD1. CDR1 and CDR2 (germline): MNHEY, SVGEGT. The CDR3 spans 18 residues. The ends lost 4 bases at V and 2 bases at J; junction bases unmatched: 13. In nucleotides, the CDR3 is TGTGCCAGCAGTTGGGGACAGGGGCCGAAGATATTACAAGAGACCCAGTACTTC. It is translated as CASSWGQGPKILQETQYF.

In this sample, this clonotype turned up many times. The chain is built from TRBV6-1 and TRBJ1-1; D remains unclear. Germline V gene sequence: CDR1 MNHNS, CDR2 SASEGT. Trimming cost V 5 bases and J 1 base, with 11 bases left between them. The CDR3 has 14 residues. CDR3 nucleotide sequence: TGTGCCAGCAGTCCTAACCCAGGGAACACTGAAGCTTTCTTT. Protein: CASSPNPGNTEAFF.

This clonotype was found many times. This CDR3 is CASSPRTTFDEQFF. CDR3 nucleotide sequence: TGTGCCAGCAGCCCGCGGACGACCTTCGATGAGCAGTTCTTC. V and J are TRBV7-6 and TRBJ2-1; D is unresolved. Per the germline V gene, CDR1 is SGHVS and CDR2 is FNYEAQ. V lost 5 bases, J lost 8 bases, and 16 bases lay in between. This CDR3 spans 14 amino acids. Filled out from reference TRBV7-6 and TRBJ2-1, the complete variable domain reads GAGVSQSPRYKVTKRGQDVALRCDPISGHVSLYWYRQALGQGPEFLTYFNYEAQQDKSGLPNDRFSAERPEGSISTLTIQRTEQRDSAMYRCASSPRTTFDEQFFGPGTRLTVL.